This T cell receptor (beta chain) was profiled in a study of T cell responses to AZD1222 COVID-19 vaccine. General study results and limits: Spike-specific TCR breadth and depth grew following two AZD1222 doses. Donors, mostly white British, included more females; clonal diversity was possibly underestimated. Seropositive AZD1222 recipients at baseline numbered only five or six. Spike regions recognized by vaccine-associated CD4 TCRs spanned the protein, led by 160-218 and 743-854.

Here immunoSEQ multiplex PCR was the method, and the copy in TCRdb shows in-frame clones only, minus some. The sample records around 140,000 clones, about 93% being singletons. This clone turned up a few times. Its matching antigen is unknown. V was clipped by 10 bases and J by 3 bases; unmatched bases: 12. The CDR3 contains 14 residues. CDR1 and CDR2 (germline): LNHDA, SQIVND (reference sequence). The rearrangement uses TRBV19 and TRBJ2-7; 7 positions agree with TRBD1. This clonotype was obtained from an adult in good health. The specimen comprised peripheral blood, sampled on day 0 of AZD1222 vaccination. For the CDR3, the DNA is TGTGCCACCTCATCCGGGACAGCTCTCTACGAGCAGTACTTC. This sequence encodes CATSSGTALYEQYF.